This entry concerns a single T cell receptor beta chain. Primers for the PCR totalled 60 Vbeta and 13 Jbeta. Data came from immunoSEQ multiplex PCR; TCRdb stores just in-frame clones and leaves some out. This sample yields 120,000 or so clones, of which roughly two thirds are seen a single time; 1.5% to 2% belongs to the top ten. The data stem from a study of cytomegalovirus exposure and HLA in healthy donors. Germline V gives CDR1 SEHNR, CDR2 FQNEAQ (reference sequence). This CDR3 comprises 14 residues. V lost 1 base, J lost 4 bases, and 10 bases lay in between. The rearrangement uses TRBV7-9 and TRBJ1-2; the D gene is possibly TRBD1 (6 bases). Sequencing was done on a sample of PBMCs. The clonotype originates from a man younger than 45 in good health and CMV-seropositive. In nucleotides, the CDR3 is TGTGCCAGCAGCTTAGGGCCGGACAGCTATGGCTACACCTTC. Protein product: CASSLGPDSYGYTF.